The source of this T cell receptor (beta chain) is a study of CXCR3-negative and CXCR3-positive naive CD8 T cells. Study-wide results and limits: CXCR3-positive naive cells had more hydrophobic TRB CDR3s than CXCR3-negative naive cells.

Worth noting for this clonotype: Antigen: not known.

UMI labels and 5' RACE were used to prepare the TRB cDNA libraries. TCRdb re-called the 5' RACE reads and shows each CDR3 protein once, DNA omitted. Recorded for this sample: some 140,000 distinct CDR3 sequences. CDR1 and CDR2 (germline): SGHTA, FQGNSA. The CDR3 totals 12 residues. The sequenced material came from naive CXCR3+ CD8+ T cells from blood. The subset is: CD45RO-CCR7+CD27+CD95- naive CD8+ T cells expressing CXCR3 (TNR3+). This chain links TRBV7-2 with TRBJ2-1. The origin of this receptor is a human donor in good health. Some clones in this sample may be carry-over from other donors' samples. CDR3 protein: CASSRYNNEQFF.